One TCR beta chain is described in this entry. Antigen specificity is unknown. 60 Vbeta and 13 Jbeta primers were used in PCR. The data were produced by immunoSEQ multiplex PCR, yet TCRdb's version contains in-frame clones alone and is incomplete. The sample yields tens of thousands of clones, roughly two thirds seen once. These donors, healthy bone marrow donors, were studied. This sample is part of a study of cytomegalovirus exposure and HLA in healthy donors. Whole-study findings and limits: Accounts indicate the classifier identified cytomegalovirus status with strong specificity and sensitivity. Immune exposure data for these donors was limited to CMV serostatus. For most subjects, TCR beta sequences were reported to predict HLA-A and HLA-B alleles with accuracy.

The germline V and J ends were trimmed by 8 bases and 1 base, with 14 bases remaining between them. Germline V gene data show CDR1 as ENHRY and CDR2 as SYGVKD. The CDR3 contains 15 residues. The sequenced material came from PBMCs. This TCR derives from a woman in her twenties or thirties in good health and CMV-seronegative. The rearrangement links TRBV10-3 to TRBJ2-2; maybe TRBD2 (5 bases). The chain's CDR3 is CAILTGIGNTGELFF. As DNA, the CDR3 is TGTGCCATCCTTACCGGGATTGGGAACACCGGGGAGCTGTTTTTT.